The TCR beta chain under discussion was sequenced for a study of CD8 T cells in ankylosing spondylitis. Study-wide results and limits: In peripheral blood, disease-linked CD8+ clones occurred at relatively low frequencies. Reports say disease-linked clones showed up significantly more in matched ankylosing spondylitis synovial fluid. Ankylosing spondylitis blood seemed to carry a telltale TCR beta motif made of eight or nine highly homologous variants.

TCRdb re-analysed the 5' RACE reads in MiXCR, keeping a single row per CDR3 protein. The sample lists around 770,000 distinct CDR3 sequences, approximately 10% occurring once. Note on this clonotype: Its antigen is unidentified.

Input material: blood, either unsorted or a sorted T cell fraction (not recorded which). This TCR came from a male donor with ankylosing spondylitis.

The DNA for the CDR3 is TGTGCCAGCACCCTAGCGGGGGATCAAGAGACCCAGTACTTC. Protein product: CASTLAGDQETQYF. The chain is built from TRBV6-1 and TRBJ2-5, with TRBD2 identical over 10 bases. Germline V gene lookup returns CDR1 MNHNS and CDR2 SASEGT. V shed 7 bases and J 2 bases; nucleotides not matched to a gene: 4. The CDR3 has 14 residues.